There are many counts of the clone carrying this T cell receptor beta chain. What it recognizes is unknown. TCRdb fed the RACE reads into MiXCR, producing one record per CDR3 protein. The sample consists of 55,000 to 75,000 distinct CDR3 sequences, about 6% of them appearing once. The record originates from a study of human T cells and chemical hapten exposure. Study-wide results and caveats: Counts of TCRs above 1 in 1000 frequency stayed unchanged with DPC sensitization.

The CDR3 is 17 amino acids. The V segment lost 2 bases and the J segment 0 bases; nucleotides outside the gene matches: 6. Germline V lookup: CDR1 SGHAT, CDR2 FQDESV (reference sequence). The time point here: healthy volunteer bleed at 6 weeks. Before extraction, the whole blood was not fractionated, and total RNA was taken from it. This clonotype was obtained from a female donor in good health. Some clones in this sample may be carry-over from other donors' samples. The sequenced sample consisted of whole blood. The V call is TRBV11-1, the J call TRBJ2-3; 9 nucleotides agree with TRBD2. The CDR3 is CASSLFSLAGSTDTQYF. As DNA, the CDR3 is TGTGCCAGCAGCTTATTCTCCCTAGCGGGAAGCACAGATACGCAGTATTTT.